One TCR beta chain is described in this entry. Its specific antigen is unknown. No base quality information exists; no much larger clone differs at one position. In the ViraFEST assay, PBMC were stimulated with viral peptide pools, and TCR sequencing was then used to find antigen-specific CD4+ T cell clonotypes based on their expansion. After approximately 11 days of culture, CD4+ T cells were isolated with the EasySep CD4+ T cell isolation kit. Negative nucleocapsid antibody results before and after vaccination confirmed that the healthy vaccine recipients had no prior SARS-CoV-2 infection. Approximately 2 million PBMC per well were cultured with around 10 ug/ml peptides in IMDM containing approximately 4.7% human AB serum, about 9 IU/ml IL-2 and gentamicin. On days 3 and 7, half of the culture medium was replaced with fresh IL-2-containing medium. Each peptide stimulation condition was cultured in triplicate wells unless otherwise noted. Using Ficoll-Paque Plus gradient centrifugation, PBMC were separated from whole blood and then either used fresh or cryopreserved at -140C. The overlapping peptide pools covered the spike proteins of SARS-CoV-2 as well as those of the common cold coronaviruses HCoV-NL63, HCoV-OC43 and HCoV-229E. The QIAamp micro DNA kit was used to extract genomic DNA from the cultured CD4+ T cells.

This sample was taken from a study of vaccination effects on CD4 cells after COVID-19 (dated 2022 in TCRdb). Notes on the research overall: Participants received two doses of either the BNT162b2 or the mRNA-1273 mRNA SARS-CoV-2 vaccine. SARS-CoV-2 spike-specific CD4+ TCR repertoires from before and after mRNA vaccination were compared in COVID-19 convalescent patients and in infection-naive vaccine recipients. A total of ten to eleven COVID-19 convalescent patients and several SARS-CoV-2-naive healthy vaccine recipients were included in the full study. In the study, cultures from other donors were sequenced using the Oncomine TCR Beta short-read assay on an Illumina iSeq 100.

Results and caveats for the whole study, not just this receptor: Limitations of the study were the small number of convalescent patients and the absence of early post-infection timepoints. Clones induced by infection and clones induced by vaccination both contracted markedly at late timepoints after vaccination, which fits with T cell responses waning over time. Among healthy vaccine recipients, nearly all vaccine-induced clones were SARS-CoV-2 mono-reactive, and just 1 of 255 was cross-reactive with common cold coronaviruses.

The library was built by means of the immunoSEQ multiplex PCR assay. DNA from the cultured, isolated CD4+ T cells was subjected to TCR beta CDR3 sequencing. From the authors' description of their analysis: The analysis removed non-productive TCR sequences, trimmed reads to the CDR3 region, and retained only CDR3s that were 7 or more amino acids long. Antigen-specific clonotypes were identified using the MANAFEST web app by comparison of expansion in peptide wells against reference cultures. To count as positive, a clone had to show expansion at FDR<0.05 compared with the reference and with all other wells, an odds ratio above 5, and a frequency above 0.1% in two replicate wells. Cross-reactive clonotypes were defined as significantly expanded in SARS-CoV-2 spike wells and in at least one common cold coronavirus spike condition. CDR3 similarity was assessed by Levenshtein distance using the stringdist R package, and unrooted trees were constructed with ape in R 3.6.1. Held by TCRdb, this immuneACCESS table contains in-frame sequences only and omits some clones. Under half of the omission traces to an unresolved V gene where checked; the cause of the rest is unknown. The V and J calls and the clone size are those of that table, but D and trimming were determined from the DNA. The sample table shows about 28,000 clones, and more than 70% are seen once. The ten largest make up roughly 30% of the sample.

This clonotype was sampled from a human donor who received a COVID-19 vaccine. Sample: CD4+ T cells from PBMCs cultured with SARS-CoV-2 spike peptides, taken before COVID-19 vaccination. What this sample's cell subset or site label stands for: SARS-CoV-2 spike overlapping peptide pool stimulation.

The CDR3 corresponds to CASSQAGNTEAFF. The nucleotide sequence reads as follows: TGTGCCAGCAGCCAAGCAGGGAACACTGAAGCTTTCTTT. The sequence joins TRBV6-5 to TRBJ1-1, with the D gene call left open. Between the V and J ends, shortened by 6 bases and 1 base respectively, the junction contains 9 bases. The germline V gene provides CDR1 MNHEY and CDR2 SVGAGI. From cysteine to phenylalanine, the CDR3 is 13 amino acids long. Only the CDR3 region is kept as DNA, spanning 39 bases read in frame from base 1.